Each of the 14 T cell receptor beta chains below was sequenced from the same sample in a study of control samples from healthy donors and cancer patients. Assay used: immunoSEQ multiplex PCR; TCRdb lists only in-frame clones, some missing. The sample consists of some 82,000 clones, about 87% of them appearing once. Sequencing was performed on blood. The receptors stem from a man aged 50 to 60 in good health.

The chain links TRBV2 to TRBJ2-5; 7 nucleotides agree with TRBD2. Germline V gene lookup returns CDR1 SNHLY and CDR2 FYNNEI. The CDR3 has 15 amino acids. V gave up 6 bases and J gave up 3 bases; unmatched junction bases: 10. CDR3 sequence reads: CASSPLRGREETQYF. The CDR3 nucleotides read TGTGCCAGCAGCCCCCTGCGGGGGAGGGAAGAGACCCAGTACTTC.

This chain joins TRBV28 and TRBJ1-2, with unresolved D. Germline V gene lookup returns CDR1 MDHEN and CDR2 SYDVKM. V lost 1 base and J lost 2, with 5 bases in between. The CDR3 extends over 13 amino acids. The CDR3 sequence: CASSLSENYGYTF. The CDR3 DNA reads TGTGCCAGCAGTTTATCAGAGAACTATGGCTACACCTTC.

This chain joins TRBV28 and TRBJ1-2; D is possibly TRBD1 (5 bases). V lost 6 bases and J 4 bases, leaving 9 bases between the germline ends. Germline V gives CDR1 MDHEN, CDR2 SYDVKM. The length of the CDR3 is 12 residues. CDR3 bases: TGTGCCAGCAGGCCCGGGGGCTATGGCTACACCTTC. It specifies CASRPGGYGYTF.

The chain is built from TRBV29-1 and TRBJ1-3, with D unresolved. The length of the CDR3 is 13 residues. Germline V gene data show CDR1 as SQVTM and CDR2 as ANQGSEA. V shed 4 bases and J shed 4 bases, with 11 bases lying between them. The CDR3 sequence is CSVGDGSGNTIYF. Here the CDR3 DNA reads TGCAGCGTTGGGGATGGGTCAGGAAACACCATATATTTT.

The V gene is TRBV5-4, the J gene TRBJ1-2; weak D call: TRBD1 (6 bases). Germline CDR1 reads SGHNT; CDR2 reads YYREEE (reference sequence). This CDR3 is built from 17 residues. Between the trimmed V and J ends, which lost 4 bases and 0 bases, there was a span of 19 bases. CDR3 residues: CASSPLGGQRTNYGYTF. CDR3 nucleotides: TGTGCCAGCAGCCCACTAGGGGGTCAGAGAACTAACTATGGCTACACCTTC.

There are a few counts of this clone. This chain uses TRBV5-1 with TRBJ1-6; D ambiguous. Germline CDR1 is SGHRS and CDR2 is YFSETQ. The germline V and J ends were trimmed by 5 bases and 6 bases, with 9 bases remaining between them. The CDR3 has 13 residues. The CDR3 here is CASSLAGNSPLHF. The CDR3 bases are TGCGCCAGCAGTCTTGCGGGTAATTCACCCCTCCACTTT.

The chain is built from TRBV4-3 and TRBJ2-2, with 8 bases aligning to TRBD2. CDR3 size: 14 residues. Germline V CDR1 and CDR2: LGHNA, YSLEER. V trimming: 4 bases; J trimming: 7 bases; junction bases outside the gene matches: 5. CDR3 in DNA: TGCGCCAGCAGCCGCAGCGGGAGTGGCGGGGAGCTGTTTTTT. It yields the protein CASSRSGSGGELFF.

The rearrangement links TRBV7-2 to TRBJ2-2, with a tentative D call TRBD1 (5 bases). V was clipped by 1 base and J by 4 bases, with 13 bases between them. This CDR3 comprises 16 residues. Germline-derived CDR1 and CDR2 are SGHTA and FQGNSA. The CDR3 nucleotides read TGTGCCAGCAGCTTAGGGTGGCAGGGCGGCACCGGGGAGCTGTTTTTT. Translation: CASSLGWQGGTGELFF. Together with reference TRBV7-2 and TRBJ2-2, the CDR3 gives the full variable domain: GAGVSQSPSNKVTEKGKDVELRCDPISGHTALYWYRQSLGQGLEFLIYFQGNSAPDKSGLPSDRFSAERTGGSVSTLTIQRTQQEDSAVYLCASSLGWQGGTGELFFGEGSRLTVL.

The rearrangement links TRBV7-2 to TRBJ2-2; unclear D gene. CDR3 length: 15 amino acids. CDR1 is SGHTA, CDR2 FQGNSA, per germline. The V and J ends lost 2 bases and 0 bases respectively, with 7 bases between them. The CDR3 reads CASSLLAANTGELFF. As DNA, the CDR3 is TGTGCCAGCAGCTTATTAGCCGCGAACACCGGGGAGCTGTTTTTT.

This chain links TRBV7-9 with TRBJ2-5; 8 bases are shared with TRBD1. Unmatched junction bases numbered 10, after V lost 5 bases and J lost 5 bases. The CDR3 has 15 amino acids. CDR1 and CDR2 from the germline V gene are SEHNR and FQNEAQ (reference sequence). The CDR3 is CASSNGQGRTETQYF. In DNA form, the CDR3 reads TGTGCCAGCAGCAATGGACAGGGACGAACGGAGACCCAGTACTTC.

V gene TRBV29-1 combines with J gene TRBJ1-1; 8 nucleotides align to TRBD1. Germline CDR1 is SQVTM and CDR2 is ANQGSEA. V shed 5 bases, J shed 3 bases, and the junction held 5 bases outside the gene matches. There are 13 residues in the CDR3. CDR3 in amino acids: CSVKLDRDTEAFF. The CDR3 bases are TGCAGCGTTAAATTGGACAGGGACACTGAAGCTTTCTTT.

V is TRBV11-1 and J is TRBJ2-7, with TRBD2 matching over 12 bases. Per germline, CDR1 SGHAT and CDR2 FQDESV (reference sequence). Losses at the gene ends were 5 bases for V and 6 bases for J; bases not matched to a gene: 5. The CDR3 contains 14 residues. The CDR3 bases are TGTGCCAGCAGCCTGCTAGCGGGAGGGCGCGAGCAGTACTTC. It is translated as CASSLLAGGREQYF.

CDR3 residues: CAWDRDSGTEAFF. The CDR3 DNA reads as TGTGCCTGGGACAGGGACTCGGGAACTGAAGCTTTCTTT. The V and J genes are TRBV30 and TRBJ1-1; the match to TRBD1 covers 7 bases. Germline V lookup: CDR1 GTSNPN, CDR2 SVGIG (reference sequence). The V segment lost 5 bases and the J segment 5 bases; nucleotides outside the gene matches: 8. This CDR3 has 13 amino acids. The full variable domain, its missing parts supplied by reference TRBV30 and TRBJ1-1, is SQTIHQWPATLVQPVGSPLSLECTVEGTSNPNLYWYRQAAGRGLQLLFYSVGIGQISSEVPQNLSASRPQDRQFILSSKKLLLSDSGFYLCAWDRDSGTEAFFGQGTRLTVV.

J is TRBJ2-1 and V is TRBV25-1; 8 positions agree with TRBD2. The CDR3 extends over 14 amino acids. CDR1 MGHDK and CDR2 SYGVNS come from the germline V gene. Trimming took 10 bases from V and 7 from J; bases not matched to a gene: 12. The CDR3 protein is CATLASGRENEQFF. The DNA of the CDR3 is TGTGCCACCCTGGCGAGCGGGAGAGAAAATGAGCAGTTCTTC.